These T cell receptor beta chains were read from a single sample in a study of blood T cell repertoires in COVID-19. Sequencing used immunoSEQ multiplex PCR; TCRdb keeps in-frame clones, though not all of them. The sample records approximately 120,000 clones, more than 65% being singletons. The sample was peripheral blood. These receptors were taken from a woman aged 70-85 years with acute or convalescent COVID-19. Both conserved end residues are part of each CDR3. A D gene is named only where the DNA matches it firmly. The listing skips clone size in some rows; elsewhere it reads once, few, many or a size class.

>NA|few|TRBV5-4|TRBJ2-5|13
TGTGCCAGCAGCTTGGGCGGGGAAGAGACCCAGTACTTC
CASSLGGEETQYF
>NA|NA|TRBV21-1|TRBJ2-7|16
TGTGCCAGCAGCAAAAAAAAGGTACAGGGACCCTACGAGCAGTACTTC
CASSKKKVQGPYEQYF
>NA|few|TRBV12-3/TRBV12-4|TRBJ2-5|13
TGTGCCAGCAGCCTCATACTGCAAGAGACCCAGTACTTC
CASSLILQETQYF
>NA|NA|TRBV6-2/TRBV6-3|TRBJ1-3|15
TGTGCCAGCAGACCTACAGGGAACTCTGGAAACACCATATATTTT
CASRPTGNSGNTIYF
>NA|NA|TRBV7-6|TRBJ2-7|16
TGTGCCAGCAGCTTAGGGCCCGCTAGAGGAACCTACGAGCAGTACTTC
CASSLGPARGTYEQYF
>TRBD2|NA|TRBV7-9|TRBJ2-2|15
TGTGCCAGCAGCTTAGGTAGCGGGGGAACCGGGGAGCTGTTTTTT
CASSLGSGGTGELFF
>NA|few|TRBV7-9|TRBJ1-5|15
TGTGCCAGCAGCTTAGCGGCCATCCTCAATCAGCCCCAGCATTTT
CASSLAAILNQPQHF
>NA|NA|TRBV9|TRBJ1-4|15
TGTGCCAGCAGCGTAGCGGCCAACGCGGGTGAAAAACTGTTTTTT
CASSVAANAGEKLFF
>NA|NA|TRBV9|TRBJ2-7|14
TGTGCCAGCAGCGTAGAAGCGTATACCTACGAGCAGTACTTC
CASSVEAYTYEQYF
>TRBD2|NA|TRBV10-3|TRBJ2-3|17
TGTGCCACCTCCATCGGGAGCGGGGCGAGTAGCACAGATACGCAGTATTTT
CATSIGSGASSTDTQYF
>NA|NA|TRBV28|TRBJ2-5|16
TGTGCCAGCCTTGGCGACGACAGCAGTCCCCCGGAGACCCAGTACTTC
CASLGDDSSPPETQYF
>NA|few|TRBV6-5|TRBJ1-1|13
TGTGCCAGCAGGGTCGGTCAGAACACTGAAGCTTTCTTT
CASRVGQNTEAFF
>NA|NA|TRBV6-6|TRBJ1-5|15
TGTGCCAGCAGCCCCCCCGCCGGGGTCAATCAGCCCCAGCATTTT
CASSPPAGVNQPQHF
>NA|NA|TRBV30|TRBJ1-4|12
TGTGCCTGGAGCCCCTTCGGGGAAAAACTGTTTTTT
CAWSPFGEKLFF
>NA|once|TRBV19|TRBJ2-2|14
TGTGCCAGTAGTATTAGCCAGAACACCGGGGAGCTGTTTTTT
CASSISQNTGELFF
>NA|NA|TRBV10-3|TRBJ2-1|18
TGTGCCATCAGGAAATCCGAGGAGCCAACCCGGTCGGACAATGAGCAGTTCTTC
CAIRKSEEPTRSDNEQFF
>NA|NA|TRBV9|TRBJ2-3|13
TGTGCCAGCAGCGTAGTACAGACAGATACGCAGTATTTT
CASSVVQTDTQYF
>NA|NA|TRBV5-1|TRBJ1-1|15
TGCGCCAGCAGCGACTTCGGGGGGATGAACACTGAAGCTTTCTTT
CASSDFGGMNTEAFF
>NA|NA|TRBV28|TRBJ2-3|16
TGTGCCAGCAGTTCCCCAGCCGGGAGCGGCACAGATACGCAGTATTTT
CASSSPAGSGTDTQYF
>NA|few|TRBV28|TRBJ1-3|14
TGTGCCAGCGAAACCCGGGGGTCTGGAAACACCATATATTTT
CASETRGSGNTIYF
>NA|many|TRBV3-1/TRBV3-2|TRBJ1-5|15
TGTGCCAGCAGCTCTAACGAACAGTTTTATCAGCCCCAGCATTTT
CASSSNEQFYQPQHF
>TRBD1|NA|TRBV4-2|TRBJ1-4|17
TGTGCCAGCAGCCAAGAAGCCAGGGGGCAGGCTAATGAAAAACTGTTTTTT
CASSQEARGQANEKLFF
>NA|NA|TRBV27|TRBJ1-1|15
TGTGCCAGCAGTCTCAGGGCGGTCATGAACACTGAAGCTTTCTTT
CASSLRAVMNTEAFF
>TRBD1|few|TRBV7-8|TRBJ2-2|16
TGTGCCAGCAGCTCCACCGGGACAGGGTCCACCGGGGAGCTGTTTTTT
CASSSTGTGSTGELFF
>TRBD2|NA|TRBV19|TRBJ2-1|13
TGTGCCAGTAGACCTACTAGCGGCAATGAGCAGTTCTTC
CASRPTSGNEQFF
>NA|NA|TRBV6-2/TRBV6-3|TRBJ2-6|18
TGTGCCAGCAGTTACGTTACACGGAGACCCTCTGGGGCCAACGTCCTGACTTTC
CASSYVTRRPSGANVLTF
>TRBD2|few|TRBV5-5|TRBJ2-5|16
TGTGCCAGCAGCTTGGCGACTAGCGGGAGTGCCGAGACCCAGTACTTC
CASSLATSGSAETQYF
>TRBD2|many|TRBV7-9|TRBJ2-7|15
TGTGCCAGCAGCTCCGGGACTAGTTCCTCCTACGAGCAGTACTTC
CASSSGTSSSYEQYF
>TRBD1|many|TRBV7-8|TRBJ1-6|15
TGTGCCAGCAGCTTAGCGTCTGGGACAGTTTCACCCCTCCACTTT
CASSLASGTVSPLHF
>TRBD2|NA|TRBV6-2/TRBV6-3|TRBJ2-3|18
TGTGCCAGCAGTCCCCGGACTAGCGGGGGATTAATCACAGATACGCAGTATTTT
CASSPRTSGGLITDTQYF
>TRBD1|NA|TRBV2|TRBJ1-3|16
TGTGCCAGCAGTGAAGGGACAGGGATAAAGGGAAACACCATATATTTT
CASSEGTGIKGNTIYF
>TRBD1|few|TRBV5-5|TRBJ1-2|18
TGTGCCAGCAGCCCCCAGGCGGGACAGGGGGCCTCAAACTATGGCTACACCTTC
CASSPQAGQGASNYGYTF
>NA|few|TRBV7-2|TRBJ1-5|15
TGTGCCAGCAGCTTATCACCAGGTGGTAGGCAGCCCCAGCATTTT
CASSLSPGGRQPQHF
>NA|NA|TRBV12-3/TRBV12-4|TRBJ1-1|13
TGTGCCAGCAGTTTAGTCGCAGACACTGAAGCTTTCTTT
CASSLVADTEAFF
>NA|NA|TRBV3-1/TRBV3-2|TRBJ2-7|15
TGTGCCAGCAGCCATACGGGGATGGCCCCCTACGAGCAGTACTTC
CASSHTGMAPYEQYF
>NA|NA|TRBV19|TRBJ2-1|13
TGTGCCAGTAGTAGACTCTCCGGGGATGAGCAGTTCTTC
CASSRLSGDEQFF
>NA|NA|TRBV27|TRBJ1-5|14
TGTGCCAGCAGTTTAAGGCCGGGAGGTCAGCCCCAGCATTTT
CASSLRPGGQPQHF
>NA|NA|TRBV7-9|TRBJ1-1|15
TGTGCCAGCAGCTTAGTAGAGACACAGAACACTGAAGCTTTCTTT
CASSLVETQNTEAFF
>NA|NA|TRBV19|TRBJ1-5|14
TGTGCCAGTAGACAGGGTGCAAGCAATCAGCCCCAGCATTTT
CASRQGASNQPQHF
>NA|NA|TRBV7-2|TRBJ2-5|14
TGTGCCAGCAGCCAGACTAGTTATAGGGAGACCCAGTACTTC
CASSQTSYRETQYF
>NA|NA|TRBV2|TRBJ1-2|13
TGTGCCAGCAGTGAAGCGATGGCATCCGGCTACACCTTC
CASSEAMASGYTF
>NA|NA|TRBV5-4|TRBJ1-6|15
TGTGCCAGCAGCTTGGAGGCAGGAGGTCCGGTCCCCCTCCACTTT
CASSLEAGGPVPLHF